This is a list of T cell receptor beta chains from one sample in a study of Tregs in tolerant kidney transplant recipients. Only in-frame clones appear in the TCRdb table, and some are missing; sequencing was by immunoSEQ multiplex PCR. The table lists fewer than 65,000 clones, over 75% of them singletons. The sequencing used Tregs from blood, collected before the transplant. The receptors here all came from a human donor who received a combined kidney and bone marrow transplant. CDR3s include the opening cysteine and the closing phenylalanine or tryptophan. Rows give clone size only sometimes, using once, few, many, or a class for an expanded clone.

V	length	size	J	CDR3
TRBV27	14	.	TRBJ2-7	CASSLQRGRDEQYF
TRBV18	14	.	TRBJ2-7	CASSPPGLAYEQYF
TRBV9	14	.	TRBJ1-2	CASSTTAENYGYTF
TRBV5-1	12	.	TRBJ1-1	CASSSVGAEAFF
TRBV7-9	13	.	TRBJ2-3	CASSLGGTDTQYF
TRBV7-9	12	.	TRBJ2-7	CASSSPPYEQYF
TRBV10-1	14	once	TRBJ2-1	CASSESGSNNEQFF
TRBV19	14	.	TRBJ1-2	CASSIGGQTYGYTF
TRBV28	15	few	TRBJ2-2	CASRAGTGWAGELFF
TRBV18	14	.	TRBJ1-1	CASSHGREWTEAFF
TRBV6-1	15	.	TRBJ2-5	CASSETSGSSETQYF
TRBV2	13	.	TRBJ2-1	CASSDGGYNEQFF
TRBV30	13	.	TRBJ2-7	CAWSFGISYEQYF
TRBV7-2	11	.	TRBJ2-3	CASRVADTQYF
TRBV10-3	16	.	TRBJ2-5	CAISESLAGVGETQYF
TRBV5-1	13	.	TRBJ1-2	CASSSGGVLGYTF
TRBV5-1	14	few	TRBJ2-2	CASSLDGGPGELFF